These T cell receptor beta chains were read from a single sample in a study of regulatory T cells in long-lasting Graves disease. One entry per CDR3 protein, called by TCRdb with MiXCR from the multiplex PCR reads. The sample holds about 420,000 distinct CDR3 sequences, about 16% seen once. A further study also used this sample, focusing on T cells in Graves' hyperthyroidism and ophthalmopathy.

The sample here was peripheral blood mononuclear cells (PBMCs), taken at new diagnosis, from a patient treated with antithyroid drugs. These receptors were obtained from a woman aged 18-29 years with Graves disease. Each CDR3 is given with its conserved first and last residue. A D gene is named only where the DNA matches it firmly. For some rows the clone size is stated as once, few or many, or as a class when expanded; others skip it.

clone size	J gene	D gene	V gene	CDR3 protein	CDR3 DNA
-	TRBJ2-7	-	TRBV29-1	CSVALPSSYEQYF	TGCAGCGTGGCCCTGCCTTCTTCCTACGAGCAGTACTTC
many	TRBJ2-1	-	TRBV9	CASSVGTNYNEQFF	TGTGCCAGCAGCGTAGGGACAAACTACAATGAGCAGTTCTTC
-	TRBJ1-1	TRBD1	TRBV27	CASRSKNGTDKAFF	TGTGCCAGCAGGTCAAAAAACGGGACAGATAAAGCTTTCTTT
many	TRBJ2-7	TRBD2	TRBV28	CASVSSGSFYEQYF	TGTGCCAGCGTATCTAGCGGGAGCTTTTACGAGCAGTACTTC
many	TRBJ2-1	TRBD2	TRBV20-1	CSARAGGSHRNEQFF	TGCAGTGCTAGAGCGGGCGGGAGCCACCGGAATGAGCAGTTCTTC
-	TRBJ2-7	-	TRBV27	CASSSYIPSPGHTYEQYF	TGTGCCAGCAGTTCCTATATCCCTTCCCCGGGACACACCTACGAGCAGTACTTC
many	TRBJ1-2	-	TRBV6-1	CASRNTAQYGYTF	TGTGCCAGCAGAAACACAGCCCAATATGGCTACACCTTC
many	TRBJ2-2	-	TRBV28	CASSLSVASRTGELFF	TGTGCCAGCAGTTTATCGGTCGCTTCCAGAACCGGGGAGCTGTTTTTT
few	TRBJ2-7	TRBD2	TRBV3-1	CASSLGLADYSYEQYF	TGTGCCAGCAGCCTGGGGCTAGCGGATTACTCCTACGAGCAGTACTTC
-	TRBJ2-1	TRBD2	TRBV9	CASSPSGRIYEQFF	TGTGCCAGCAGCCCTAGCGGGAGGATTTATGAGCAGTTCTTC
many	TRBJ2-5	TRBD1	TRBV5-5	CASSHGTGYQETQYF	TGTGCCAGCAGCCACGGGACAGGGTACCAAGAGACCCAGTACTTC
-	TRBJ2-1	TRBD2	TRBV6-5	CASSLGLHYNEQFF	TGTGCCAGCAGTTTGGGACTACATTACAATGAGCAGTTCTTC
many	TRBJ2-1	-	TRBV28	CASTVTGHPSYNEQFF	TGTGCCAGCACCGTCACAGGACACCCCTCCTACAATGAGCAGTTCTTC
many	TRBJ2-1	TRBD2	TRBV14	CASRAGLAESSYNEQFF	TGTGCCAGCAGGGCGGGACTAGCGGAAAGCTCCTACAATGAGCAGTTCTTC
few	TRBJ1-4	-	TRBV28	CASTSGVEKLFF	TGTGCCAGCACCTCAGGAGTCGAAAAACTGTTTTTT
many	TRBJ2-7	TRBD2	TRBV10-3	CAISEQRGGRPSYEQYF	TGTGCCATCAGTGAGCAGAGGGGCGGGAGGCCCTCCTACGAGCAGTACTTC
many	TRBJ2-7	-	TRBV2	CASNRRGEQYF	TGTGCCAGCAATCGGAGGGGAGAGCAGTACTTC
many	TRBJ1-5	TRBD1	TRBV12-3/TRBV12-4	CASSRSGGMSNQPQHF	TGTGCCAGCAGTAGGTCAGGGGGTATGAGCAATCAGCCCCAGCATTTT
-	TRBJ2-7	-	TRBV4-1	CASSNKVEQYF	TGCGCCAGCAGCAATAAAGTCGAGCAGTACTTC
many	TRBJ2-1	-	TRBV3-1	CASSQGPSTGNEQFF	TGTGCCAGCAGCCAAGGACCCTCAACAGGTAATGAGCAGTTCTTC
-	TRBJ1-1	TRBD1	TRBV28	CASLQGAMGAFF	TGTGCCAGCTTGCAGGGGGCCATGGGAGCTTTCTTT
few	TRBJ2-2	-	TRBV3-1	CASSQALGMWVTELFF	TGTGCCAGCAGCCAAGCTTTGGGGATGTGGGTTACGGAGCTGTTTTTT
-	TRBJ2-3	-	TRBV19	CASSISAASSTDTQYF	TGTGCCAGTAGTATCTCGGCGGCCTCTAGCACAGATACGCAGTATTTT
many	TRBJ2-7	TRBD2	TRBV6-1	CASRTRGDVSYEQYF	TGTGCCAGCAGAACGCGGGGGGACGTCTCCTACGAGCAGTACTTC
-	TRBJ2-6	-	TRBV28	CACKEGLDAGANVLTF	TGTGCCTGCAAAGAAGGATTAGACGCTGGGGCCAACGTCCTGACTTTC
many	TRBJ1-4	-	TRBV3-1	CASSQLSEKLFF	TGTGCCAGCAGCCAACTCAGTGAAAAACTGTTTTTT